Following are 9 T cell receptor beta chains from one sample sequenced in a study of blood T cell repertoires in COVID-19 (TCRdb year 2020). The library was produced with the immunoSEQ multiplex PCR assay. TCRdb took over this immuneACCESS table, retaining in-frame rearrangements with V and J assigned. Such tables are incomplete; in checked studies, under half of the missing clones stem from an unresolved V gene, and the remainder is unexplained. The sample table holds under 300,000 clones, of which approximately 83% were seen once. 1.5% to 2% of the sample goes to the ten largest clones. Sequenced input: PBMCs or T cells enriched from blood (not recorded which). Source of these receptors: a woman aged 50 to 60 who had recovered from COVID-19.

V gene TRBV24-1 combines with J gene TRBJ2-1; D perhaps matches TRBD1 (5 bases). CDR3 length: 15 residues. Germline lookup yields CDR1 KGHDR and CDR2 SFDVKD. V lost 5 bases, J lost 6 bases, and 16 bases lay in between. This chain's CDR3 is CATSGTVDSGNEQFF. The CDR3 nucleotides read TGTGCCACCAGTGGTACGGTAGACAGTGGCAATGAGCAGTTCTTC.

The chain links TRBV2 to TRBJ2-5, with 14 bases fitting TRBD2. The V gene end was trimmed by 4 bases and the J gene end by 0 bases; junction bases not matched to a gene: 1. Per germline, CDR1 SNHLY and CDR2 FYNNEI. CDR3 length: 16 amino acids. The DNA for the CDR3 is TGTGCCAGCAGTGGACTAGCGGGAGGGTACCAAGAGACCCAGTACTTC. Protein: CASSGLAGGYQETQYF.

The rearrangement uses TRBV4-1 and TRBJ1-4; a weak D match, TRBD1 (5 bases). Germline CDR1 and CDR2: MGHRA and YSYEKL. This CDR3 has 18 residues. V lost 0 bases to trimming and J lost 6 bases, with 20 bases between them. The CDR3 is CASSQDQAGTTFHEKLFF. CDR3 DNA sequence: TGCGCCAGCAGCCAAGACCAGGCTGGGACTACTTTTCATGAAAAACTGTTTTTT.

The rearrangement uses TRBV29-1 and TRBJ2-1; TRBD1 is a possible D gene (6 bases). The germline V gene encodes CDR1 SQVTM and CDR2 ANQGSEA. The CDR3 is 13 amino acids. V lost 0 bases and J lost 9, with 12 bases in between. The CDR3 loop reads CSVEDLQGIEQFF. CDR3 nucleotides: TGCAGCGTTGAAGATCTTCAGGGGATTGAGCAGTTCTTC.

The chain has TRBV18 and TRBJ1-2; possible D gene TRBD1, 6 bases. This CDR3 contains 14 residues. Germline CDR1 reads KGHSH; CDR2 reads LQKENI. Trimming removed 2 bases at V and 1 base at J, with 8 bases between. The CDR3 DNA follows: TGTGCCAGCTCACCAAACAGGGATAACTATGGCTACACCTTC. Encoded protein: CASSPNRDNYGYTF.

This clone has only a few counts. This chain joins TRBV7-8 and TRBJ2-7; D is unresolved. Germline loops: CDR1 SGHVS, CDR2 FQNEAQ. The V end was cut by 2 bases, the J end by 4 bases, with 21 bases between. This CDR3 has 17 residues. In DNA, the CDR3 is TGTGCCAGCAGCTTATCCCGGGTCCTAGAAAAAGCTTACGAGCAGTACTTC. Its translation: CASSLSRVLEKAYEQYF.

The chain joins TRBV29-1 to TRBJ1-1, with 8 positions matching TRBD1. This CDR3 is 13 amino acids long. The ends lost 7 bases at V and 1 base at J; junction bases unmatched: 5. Germline values: CDR1 SQVTM, CDR2 ANQGSEA. The CDR3 DNA sequence: TGCAGCGCGCGACAGGGGAAGAACACTGAAGCTTTCTTT. Translated, it gives CSARQGKNTEAFF.

The gene calls are TRBV7-8 and TRBJ2-2, with D unresolved. Germline-derived CDR1 and CDR2 are SGHVS and FQNEAQ. V was trimmed by 5 bases and J by 3 bases, leaving 7 bases between them. The CDR3 is 13 residues long. The CDR3 DNA follows: TGTGCCAGCAGCCATACATACACCGGGGAGCTGTTTTTT. It is translated as CASSHTYTGELFF.

This chain links TRBV28 with TRBJ2-2, with 7 bases fitting TRBD1. The CDR3 extends over 16 amino acids. CDR1 MDHEN and CDR2 SYDVKM come from the germline V gene. V was clipped by 5 bases and J by 3 bases; unmatched bases: 9. Written as DNA, the CDR3 is TGTGCCAGCAGTAACCGACAGGGTTCGTACACCGGGGAGCTGTTTTTT. Protein sequence: CASSNRQGSYTGELFF.